This record covers a single T cell receptor beta chain. Antigen: not known. This CDR3 contains 12 residues. The V end lost 1 base, the J end lost 9 bases, and 6 bases lay between the germline ends. Germline V gives CDR1 SGHAT, CDR2 FQNNGV. This sample is part of a study of T-cell memory formation after mild COVID-19. Study in general: The TCR clusters were mostly specific to one donor.

TCR alpha and TCR beta cDNA libraries with sample barcodes and UMIs came from 5'RACE using constant-segment primers. Each CDR3 protein is one row after TCRdb ran MiXCR on the 5' RACE reads. Seen here are around 340,000 distinct CDR3 sequences, more than 15% observed once, and the top ten hold approximately 20%. The study, taken as a whole, reports: Pre-infection memory already had some responding clones, implying cross-reactive memory joined.

Specimen: PBMCs or a T cell subset sorted from them (not recorded which). The chain couples TRBV11-2 to TRBJ2-2, with D uncertain. The receptor was derived from a man aged 18 to 30 who had mild COVID-19 (a few samples of this study predate the infection). Cell type and time point are not known. The CDR3 DNA sequence: TGTGCCAGCAGCTTAGGGGGAAGGGAGCTGTTTTTT. This encodes CASSLGGRELFF.